Shown below are 22 T cell receptor beta chains from a single sample sequenced in a study of blood T cells in healthy people across ages. Primers used in a second PCR of about 6 to 12 cycles were a sample-barcoded 5' primer and a J-beta primer mix. TCRdb fed the 5' RACE reads into MiXCR, producing one record per CDR3 protein. This table has about a million distinct CDR3 sequences, about 51% appearing once. Sequencing input: blood. The receptors were sampled from an older woman in good health.

Note on this clonotype: The missing conserved phenylalanine or tryptophan at the end of this CDR3 makes a read error likely. In nucleotides, the CDR3 is TGTGTCATCAGTGGACTAGCGGGTAGATCGTTGACCGAGCAGTACTAC. Protein sequence: CVISGLAGRSLTEQYY. This sequence joins TRBV10-3 and TRBJ2-5; 11 bases are shared with TRBD2. The DNA end is more similar to TRBJ2-7, so the J call may be wrong. The CDR3 sequence is 16 residues long. The germline V gene encodes CDR1 ENHRY and CDR2 SYGVKD.

The CDR3 protein is CAIGSGRNTEAFF. CDR3 DNA sequence: TGTGCCATCGGTAGTGGGAGGAACACTGAAGCTTTCTTT. This rearrangement joins TRBV10-3 to TRBJ1-1; D uncertain. Per the germline V gene, CDR1 is ENHRY and CDR2 is SYGVKD. CDR3 length: 13 amino acids. V was clipped by 8 bases and J by 1 base, with 11 bases between them.

This clonotype has a handful of counts. V and J are TRBV4-3 and TRBJ2-3; 10 nucleotides align to TRBD2. In germline, CDR1 is LGHNA, CDR2 YSLEER. The V segment lost 1 base and the J segment 4 bases; nucleotides outside the gene matches: 2. The CDR3 runs to 15 residues. CDR3 amino acids: CASSQGAGGADTQYF. The CDR3, as DNA: TGCGCCAGCAGCCAAGGAGCGGGAGGGGCAGATACGCAGTATTTT.

The chain carries TRBV18 and TRBJ1-1, with a tentative D call TRBD1 (6 bases). The CDR3 is 18 residues long. Per the germline V gene, CDR1 is KGHSH and CDR2 is LQKENI. V shed 3 bases and J shed 1 base, with 21 bases lying between them. CDR3 protein: CASSPLQQGGLRNTEAFF. The CDR3 DNA sequence: TGTGCCAGCTCACCGCTCCAACAGGGTGGATTACGGAACACTGAAGCTTTCTTT.

The J gene is TRBJ2-6, the V gene TRBV12-3 or TRBV12-4; 12 nucleotides match TRBD1. The trim removed 5 bases at V and 2 bases at J, leaving 7 bases unmatched. This CDR3 is 18 amino acids long. CDR3: CASSSRDRGHAGANVLTF. CDR3 DNA sequence: TGTGCCAGCAGTAGCCGGGACAGGGGGCATGCTGGGGCCAACGTCCTGACTTTC.

This clonotype was detected a few times. The CDR3 here is CASSVGRGTETQYF. The CDR3 region has the DNA TGTGCCAGCAGCGTCGGGCGGGGGACGGAGACCCAGTACTTC. This chain links TRBV9 with TRBJ2-5; 7 nucleotides align to TRBD2. This CDR3 is built from 14 residues. Germline CDR1 is SGDLS and CDR2 is YYNGEE. With 2 bases clipped from V and 5 bases from J, the junction kept 6 bases outside the gene matches.

This clonotype was counted a single time. This chain links TRBV28 with TRBJ2-3; TRBD2 agrees at 7 bases. The germline V gene has CDR1 MDHEN and CDR2 SYDVKM. The CDR3 runs 15 residues. The ends lost 4 bases at V and 5 bases at J; junction bases unmatched: 9. Written as DNA, the CDR3 is TGTGCCAGCAGTTCGTTTGCGGGAGCGAGAGATACGCAGTATTTT. This codes for CASSSFAGARDTQYF.

V usage is TRBV3-1 and J usage is TRBJ2-7, with TRBD2 identical over 7 bases. V trimming: 1 base; J trimming: 0 bases; junction bases outside the gene matches: 3. This CDR3 spans 15 amino acids. Germline V gives CDR1 LGHDT, CDR2 YNNKEL (reference sequence). CDR3 in DNA: TGTGCCAGCAGCCAAGCTCTAGCGGACTCCTACGAGCAGTACTTC. Its translation is CASSQALADSYEQYF.

The chain links TRBV6-2 or TRBV6-3 to TRBJ2-5, with 8 bases that match TRBD1. From germline, CDR1 is MNHEY and CDR2 SVGEGT. With V trimmed by 6 bases and J by 5 bases, 11 bases remained unmatched. The CDR3 is 15 amino acids. The CDR3 sequence: CASSPDRGGVETQYF. Written as DNA, the CDR3 is TGTGCCAGCAGCCCCGACAGGGGCGGGGTGGAGACCCAGTACTTC.

The V gene is TRBV5-1, the J gene TRBJ2-2; D gene ambiguous. The germline gives CDR1 SGHRS, CDR2 YFSETQ. Trimming removed 5 bases at V and 2 bases at J, with 13 bases between. The CDR3 runs 15 residues. CDR3 sequence reads: CASSLSALNTGELFF. In DNA form, the CDR3 reads TGCGCCAGCAGTCTGTCAGCACTTAACACCGGGGAGCTGTTTTTT.

The chain couples TRBV20-1 to TRBJ2-1; 8 positions match TRBD2. The CDR3 loop spans 14 amino acids. Trimming cost V 6 bases and J 7 bases; bases outside gene matches: 11. Germline V gene data show CDR1 as DFQATT and CDR2 as SNEGSKA (reference sequence). The CDR3 DNA reads TGCAGTGCCGAACCCGGGAGGGCCCTTAATGAGCAGTTCTTC. Amino acid sequence: CSAEPGRALNEQFF.

The chain recombines TRBV9 with TRBJ2-1; 8 bases agree with TRBD2. The V and J ends lost 4 bases and 8 bases, in that order; junction bases with no gene match: 11. The CDR3 length is 15 residues. Germline assignment: CDR1 SGDLS and CDR2 YYNGEE. The CDR3 DNA is TGTGCCAGCAGCTTATCTGGGACTAGGTCACATGAGCAGTTCTTC. Translation gives CASSLSGTRSHEQFF. The full variable domain, in which reference TRBV9 and TRBJ2-1 provide the parts outside the CDR3, is DSGVTQTPKHLITATGQRVTLRCSPRSGDLSVYWYQQSLDQGLQFLIQYYNGEERAKGNILERFSAQQFPDLHSELNLSSLELGDSALYFCASSLSGTRSHEQFFGPGTRLTVL.

The CDR3 region is CASSQRSGQGWETQYF. In DNA form, the CDR3 reads TGTGCCAGCAGCCAAAGATCGGGACAGGGTTGGGAGACCCAGTACTTC. V usage is TRBV3-1 and J usage is TRBJ2-5; 9 positions agree with TRBD1. V lost 2 bases, J lost 5 bases, and 9 bases stayed unmatched. The CDR3 covers 16 residues. Germline V lookup: CDR1 LGHDT, CDR2 YNNKEL (reference sequence).

The chain links TRBV10-3 to TRBJ2-5; the match to TRBD2 covers 12 bases. The germline V gene has CDR1 ENHRY and CDR2 SYGVKD. The CDR3 loop spans 14 amino acids. V lost 10 bases, J lost 4 bases, and 7 bases stayed unmatched. CDR3 DNA: TGTGCCACCGCTAGCGGGAGGGCCGGAGAGACCCAGTACTTC. It is translated as CATASGRAGETQYF.

The genes are TRBV3-1 and TRBJ2-7; a weak D match, TRBD2 (5 bases). The V end lost 7 bases, the J end lost 0 bases, and 10 bases lay between the germline ends. Germline V lookup: CDR1 LGHDT, CDR2 YNNKEL (reference sequence). CDR3 length: 13 residues. CDR3 DNA: TGTGCCAGCACCCGTGGGAGCTCCTACGAGCAGTACTTC. It encodes CASTRGSSYEQYF.

This clonotype was observed a few times. The chain combines TRBV7-2 with TRBJ2-1; no clear D gene. V was clipped by 5 bases and J by 7 bases, with 9 bases between them. CDR1 SGHTA and CDR2 FQGNSA come from the germline V gene. This CDR3 is 12 amino acids long. The CDR3 protein is CASSLARNEQFF. The CDR3 region has the DNA TGTGCCAGCAGCCTGGCGCGGAATGAGCAGTTCTTC.

J is TRBJ1-5 and V is TRBV20-1, with 8 positions matching TRBD1. V gave up 0 bases and J gave up 1 base; unmatched junction bases: 11. The CDR3 runs 18 residues. In germline, CDR1 is DFQATT, CDR2 SNEGSKA (reference sequence). The CDR3 bases are TGCAGTGCTAGAGACCACGGACAGGGAGCGAGGAGCAATCAGCCCCAGCATTTT. It codes for CSARDHGQGARSNQPQHF.

The rearrangement links TRBV7-2 to TRBJ2-5; D remains unclear. V lost 0 bases and J 4 bases, leaving 12 bases between the germline ends. The germline gives CDR1 SGHTA, CDR2 FQGNSA. This CDR3 spans 15 amino acids. The CDR3 coding sequence is TGTGCCAGCAGCTTAGCGCTCTCCGGTGGAGAGACCCAGTACTTC. Translating gives CASSLALSGGETQYF.

This chain links TRBV29-1 with TRBJ2-7; D remains unclear. TRBJ2-5 explains the end of the DNA better; the J call may be wrong. Germline-derived CDR1 and CDR2 are SQVTM and ANQGSEA. The CDR3 is 11 amino acids. The CDR3 DNA reads as TGCAGCGTTGCAGTAGCAGAGACCCAGTACTTC. This translates into CSVAVAETQYF.

This clonotype was counted a few times. The chain is built from TRBV7-2 and TRBJ2-7; D unresolved. Matching the DNA end better, TRBJ2-5 makes the J call doubtful. Looked up from germline, CDR1 is SGHTA and CDR2 is FQGNSA. The CDR3 has 15 residues. This CDR3 reads CASSLAGYYQETQYF. The CDR3 DNA is TGTGCCAGCAGCTTAGCAGGTTACTACCAAGAGACCCAGTACTTC.

This chain connects TRBV20-1 to TRBJ2-7, with TRBD1 matching over 9 bases. Looked up from germline, CDR1 is DFQATT and CDR2 is SNEGSKA (reference sequence). CDR3 length: 14 amino acids. With V trimmed by 6 bases and J by 5 bases, 11 bases remained unmatched. The CDR3 DNA sequence: TGCAGTGCGGAACCGGGACAGGGTCGCCACGAGCAGTACTTC. Encoded protein: CSAEPGQGRHEQYF.

The J gene is TRBJ2-7, the V gene TRBV6-2 or TRBV6-3; D perhaps matches TRBD2 (5 bases). This CDR3 is 14 amino acids long. The V end lost 6 bases, the J end lost 5 bases, and 17 bases lay between the germline ends. The V gene's germline CDR1 is MNHEY and CDR2 SVGEGT. The CDR3 loop is CASSTELALHEQYF. CDR3 coding DNA: TGTGCCAGCAGCACTGAGCTAGCTCTTCACGAGCAGTACTTC.